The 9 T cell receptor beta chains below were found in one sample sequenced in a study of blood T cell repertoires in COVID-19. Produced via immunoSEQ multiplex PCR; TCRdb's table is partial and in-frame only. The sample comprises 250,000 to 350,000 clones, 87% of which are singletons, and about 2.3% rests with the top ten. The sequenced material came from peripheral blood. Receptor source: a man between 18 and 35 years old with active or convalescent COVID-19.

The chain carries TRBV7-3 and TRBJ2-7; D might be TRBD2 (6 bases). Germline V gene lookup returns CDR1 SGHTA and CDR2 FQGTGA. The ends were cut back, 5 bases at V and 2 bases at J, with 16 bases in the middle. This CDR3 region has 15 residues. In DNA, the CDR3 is TGTGCCAGCAGCAGAGGGGCGGGATATCCCTACGAGCAGTACTTC. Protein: CASSRGAGYPYEQYF.

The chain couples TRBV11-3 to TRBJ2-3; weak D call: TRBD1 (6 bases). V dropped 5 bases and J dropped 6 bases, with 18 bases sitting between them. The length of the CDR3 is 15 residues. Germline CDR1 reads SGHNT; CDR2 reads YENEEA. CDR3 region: CASSLRQASSDTQYF. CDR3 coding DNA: TGTGCCAGCAGCCTCCGACAGGCCAGTTCGGATACGCAGTATTTT.

CDR3 DNA sequence: TGTGCCATTCAAGGCCCAGGACTCTCTAACTATGGCTACACCTTC. This translates into CAIQGPGLSNYGYTF. The rearrangement joins TRBV28 to TRBJ1-2; D gene ambiguous. The V end lost 10 bases, the J end lost 0 bases, and 18 bases lay between the germline ends. Germline loops: CDR1 MDHEN, CDR2 SYDVKM. CDR3 size: 15 residues.

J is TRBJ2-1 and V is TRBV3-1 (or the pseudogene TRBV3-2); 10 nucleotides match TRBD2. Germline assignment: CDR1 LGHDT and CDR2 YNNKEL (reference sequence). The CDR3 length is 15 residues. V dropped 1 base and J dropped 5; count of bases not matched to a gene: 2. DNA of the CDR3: TGTGCCAGCAGCCAAGTTACTAGCGGGGACAATGAGCAGTTCTTC. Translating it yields CASSQVTSGDNEQFF.

CDR3 sequence: CASSQVVGRRETQYF. CDR3 sequence (DNA): TGCGCCAGCAGCCAAGTCGTCGGCCGGAGGGAGACCCAGTACTTC. This chain uses TRBV4-1 with TRBJ2-5; D is possibly TRBD2 (5 bases). With 1 base removed from V and 5 bases from J, the gap between germline ends came to 14 bases. The CDR3 spans 15 residues. The germline V gene encodes CDR1 MGHRA and CDR2 YSYEKL.

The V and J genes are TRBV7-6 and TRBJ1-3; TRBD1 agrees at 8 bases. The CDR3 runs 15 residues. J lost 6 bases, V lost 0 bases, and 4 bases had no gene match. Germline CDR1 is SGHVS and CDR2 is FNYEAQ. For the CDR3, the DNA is TGTGCCAGCAGCTTAGCGGGGGGACAGGCAAACACCATATATTTT. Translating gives CASSLAGGQANTIYF.

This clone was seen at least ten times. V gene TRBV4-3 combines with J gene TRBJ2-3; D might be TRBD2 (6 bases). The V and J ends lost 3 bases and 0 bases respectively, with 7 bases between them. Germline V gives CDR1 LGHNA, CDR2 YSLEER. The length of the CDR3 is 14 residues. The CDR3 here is CASSQGLSTDTQYF. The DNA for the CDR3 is TGCGCCAGCAGCCAGGGACTCAGCACAGATACGCAGTATTTT.

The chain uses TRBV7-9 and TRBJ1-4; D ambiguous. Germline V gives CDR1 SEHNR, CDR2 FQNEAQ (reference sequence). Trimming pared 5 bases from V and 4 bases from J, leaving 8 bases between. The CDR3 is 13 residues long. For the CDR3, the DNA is TGTGCCAGCAGCCCCGTCGGTAATGAAAAACTGTTTTTT. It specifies CASSPVGNEKLFF.

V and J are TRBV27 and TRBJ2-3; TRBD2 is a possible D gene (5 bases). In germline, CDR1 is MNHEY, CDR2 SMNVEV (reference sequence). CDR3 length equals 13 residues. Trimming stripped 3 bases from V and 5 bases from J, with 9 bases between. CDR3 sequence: CASSFQGGDTQYF. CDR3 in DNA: TGTGCCAGCAGTTTCCAAGGAGGAGATACGCAGTATTTT.